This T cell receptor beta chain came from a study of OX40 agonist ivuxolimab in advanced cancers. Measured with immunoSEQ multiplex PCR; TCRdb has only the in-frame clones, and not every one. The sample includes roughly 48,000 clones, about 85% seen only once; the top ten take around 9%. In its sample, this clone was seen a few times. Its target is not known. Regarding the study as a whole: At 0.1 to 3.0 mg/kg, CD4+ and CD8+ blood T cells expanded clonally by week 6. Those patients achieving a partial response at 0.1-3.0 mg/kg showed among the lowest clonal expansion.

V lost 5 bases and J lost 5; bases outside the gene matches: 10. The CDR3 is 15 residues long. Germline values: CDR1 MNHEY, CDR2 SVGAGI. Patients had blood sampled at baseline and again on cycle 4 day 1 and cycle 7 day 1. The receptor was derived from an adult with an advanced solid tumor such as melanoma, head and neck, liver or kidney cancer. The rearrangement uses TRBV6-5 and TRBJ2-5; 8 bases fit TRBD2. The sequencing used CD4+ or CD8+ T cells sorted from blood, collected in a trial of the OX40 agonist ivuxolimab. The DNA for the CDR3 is TGTGCCAGCAGTACCTCGGGGGGGAGGCGGGAGACCCAGTACTTC. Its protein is CASSTSGGRRETQYF.